Below, 3 T cell receptor beta chains from the same sample are listed, as sequenced in a study of control samples from healthy donors and cancer patients. Data came from immunoSEQ multiplex PCR; TCRdb stores just in-frame clones and leaves some out. The sample has about 120,000 clones, over 90% seen once. The sequencing sample was made of blood. The receptors were gathered from a man aged 25 to 40 in good health.

The genes are TRBV2 and TRBJ2-7; possibly TRBD2 for D (5 bases). The CDR3 is 14 amino acids. Trimming stripped 3 bases from V and 7 bases from J, with 16 bases between. The V gene's germline CDR1 is SNHLY and CDR2 FYNNEI. The DNA of the CDR3 is TGTGCCAGCAGTGACTACGCCGGGCGAGGGGAGCAGTACTTC. Protein product: CASSDYAGRGEQYF.

The chain carries TRBV2 and TRBJ1-1, with 7 bases that match TRBD1. CDR1 is SNHLY and CDR2 is FYNNEI in the germline V gene. Unmatched junction bases numbered 10, after V lost 8 bases and J lost 1 base. The CDR3 totals 15 residues. The CDR3 sequence: CASPNRGVSNTEAFF. DNA of the CDR3: TGTGCCAGCCCAAACAGGGGAGTTTCGAACACTGAAGCTTTCTTT. Complete variable domain (other parts from reference TRBV2 and TRBJ1-1): EPEVTQTPSHQVTQMGQEVILRCVPISNHLYFYWYRQILGQKVEFLVSFYNNEISEKSEIFDDQFSVERPDGSNFTLKIRSTKLEDSAMYFCASPNRGVSNTEAFFGQGTRLTVV.

This chain links TRBV5-4 with TRBJ1-1, with unresolved D. Germline V gene lookup returns CDR1 SGHNT and CDR2 YYREEE (reference sequence). Trimming cost V 4 bases and J 5 bases, with 15 bases left between them. The CDR3 consists of 14 residues. DNA of the CDR3: TGTGCCAGCAGCATAATTGGGCAGATGACTGAAGCTTTCTTT. Amino acids: CASSIIGQMTEAFF.